This T cell receptor (beta chain) was identified during a study of shared clonotypes between healthy human individuals. Turning to the study itself: Each donor contributed plates that comprised three CD4 naive, three CD4 memory, two CD8 naive and one CD8 memory. Findings of the study overall: Represented genetic and exposure-history diversity was restricted by having few donors. Shared clonotypes across all four donors exceeded non-shared ones in generation probability.

CD8 cells regarded as naive lacked CD45RO, were positively chosen for CCR7, and omitted terminally differentiated effector memory CD45RA+ cells. Study donors comprised healthy, HIV-negative adults devoid of recent acute infection or vaccination. Method: immunoSEQ multiplex PCR; TCRdb's copy keeps in-frame clones and lacks some. The data contain roughly 2.1 million clones, under 95% of them singletons. As concerns this clone: Its antigen remains unknown.

Sequencing was carried out using naive CD8+ T cells from PBMCs. This receptor was obtained from a man younger than 30 in good health. Some clones in this sample may be carry-over from other donors' samples.

The CDR3 protein is CASSGRRALEQFF. CDR3 bases: TGTGCCAGCAGTGGACGGAGGGCCCTTGAGCAGTTCTTC. The chain combines TRBV27 with TRBJ2-1; a possible D gene is TRBD2 (6 bases). The CDR3 has 13 residues. The germline V gene has CDR1 MNHEY and CDR2 SMNVEV (reference sequence). Deletions cut 5 bases from V and 9 bases from J, with 14 bases between.